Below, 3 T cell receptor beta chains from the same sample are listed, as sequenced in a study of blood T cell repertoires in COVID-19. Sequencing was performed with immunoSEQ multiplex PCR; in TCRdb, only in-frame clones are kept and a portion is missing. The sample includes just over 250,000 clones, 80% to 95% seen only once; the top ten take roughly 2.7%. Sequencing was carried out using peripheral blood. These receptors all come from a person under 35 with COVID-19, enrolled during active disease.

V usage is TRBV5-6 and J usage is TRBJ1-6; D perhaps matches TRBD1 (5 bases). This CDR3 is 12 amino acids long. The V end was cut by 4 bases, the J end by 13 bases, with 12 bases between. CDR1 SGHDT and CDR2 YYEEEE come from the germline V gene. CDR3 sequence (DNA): TGTGCCAGCAGCGCCGCGGGGGGTCCCCTCCACTTT. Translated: CASSAAGGPLHF.

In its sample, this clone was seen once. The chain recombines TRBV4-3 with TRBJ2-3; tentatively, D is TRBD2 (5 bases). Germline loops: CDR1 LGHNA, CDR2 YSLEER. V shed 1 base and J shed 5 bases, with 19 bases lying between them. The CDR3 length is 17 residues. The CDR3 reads CASSQAALDLSGDTQYF. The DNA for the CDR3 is TGCGCCAGCAGCCAAGCGGCACTAGACCTGTCCGGAGATACGCAGTATTTT.

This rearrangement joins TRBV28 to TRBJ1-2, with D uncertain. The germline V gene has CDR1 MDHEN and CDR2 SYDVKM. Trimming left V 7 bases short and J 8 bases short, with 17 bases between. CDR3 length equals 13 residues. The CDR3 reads CASNTQSEGGYTF. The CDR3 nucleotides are TGTGCCAGCAATACCCAAAGCGAGGGAGGCTACACCTTC.